This T cell receptor (beta chain) derives from a study of tumor-infiltrating lymphocytes in localized non-small cell lung cancer. Here immunoSEQ multiplex PCR was the method, and the copy in TCRdb shows in-frame clones only, minus some. The table shows about 12,000 clones, with 80% to 90% occurring only once. Study-level findings and limits: IM1 and IM2 tumors showed no difference in T-cell fraction.

Germline values: CDR1 SGHTA, CDR2 FQGTGA. There are 15 residues in the CDR3. Unmatched junction bases numbered 6, after V lost 2 bases and J lost 2 bases. This clone was recorded only once. Its cognate antigen is unknown. Source material: lung tumor tissue. The chain uses TRBV7-3 and TRBJ2-7, with TRBD1 matching 7 bases. This sequence was found in a human donor with non-small cell lung cancer. In DNA, the CDR3 is TGTGCCAGCAGCTTACTCCCAGGGGGTACCTACGAGCAGTACTTC. It is translated as CASSLLPGGTYEQYF.